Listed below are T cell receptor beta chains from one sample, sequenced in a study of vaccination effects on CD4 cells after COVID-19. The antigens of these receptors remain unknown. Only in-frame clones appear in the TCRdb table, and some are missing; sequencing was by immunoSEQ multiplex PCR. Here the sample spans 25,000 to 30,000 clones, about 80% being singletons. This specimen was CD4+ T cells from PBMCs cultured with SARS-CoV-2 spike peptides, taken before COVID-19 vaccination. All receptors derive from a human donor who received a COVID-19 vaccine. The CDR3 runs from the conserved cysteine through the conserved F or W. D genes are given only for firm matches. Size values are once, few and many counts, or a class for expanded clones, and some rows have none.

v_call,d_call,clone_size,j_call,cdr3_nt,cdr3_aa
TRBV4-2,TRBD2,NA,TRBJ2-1,TGTGCCAGCAGCCCTCGGTCTAGCGGAGCTTACAATGAGCAGTTCTTC,CASSPRSSGAYNEQFF
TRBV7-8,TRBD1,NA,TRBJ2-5,TGTGCCAGCAGCTCCCGGTCGACAGGGGGAGTGGAGACCCAGTACTTC,CASSSRSTGGVETQYF
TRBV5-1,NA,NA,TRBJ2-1,TGCGCCAGCAGCCCGGGGAGCGTCTACAATGAGCAGTTCTTC,CASSPGSVYNEQFF
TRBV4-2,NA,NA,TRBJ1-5,TGTGCCAGCAGCCAAGGACAGAATCAGCCCCAGCATTTT,CASSQGQNQPQHF
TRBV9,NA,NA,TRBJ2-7,TGTGCCAGCAGCGTAGCCCCTCAGGGGGAGCAGTACTTC,CASSVAPQGEQYF
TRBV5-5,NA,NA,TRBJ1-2,TGTGCCAGCAGCCTCCCTCGAAGACAGGACGGCTACACCTTC,CASSLPRRQDGYTF
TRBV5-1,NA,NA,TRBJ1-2,TGCGCCAGCTTACCTACTCCACCTACCGATCCTAACTATGGCTACACCTTC,CASLPTPPTDPNYGYTF
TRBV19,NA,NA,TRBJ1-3,TGTGCCAGTAAGGAGTGGCTGAACGGAAACACCATATATTTT,CASKEWLNGNTIYF
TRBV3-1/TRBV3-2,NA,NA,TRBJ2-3,TGTGCCAGCAGCCAAGCCCCAGGGCTTAAGGCAGATACGCAGTATTTT,CASSQAPGLKADTQYF
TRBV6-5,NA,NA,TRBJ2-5,TGTGCCAGCAGTTACTCTAGCCAGGAGACCCAGTACTTC,CASSYSSQETQYF
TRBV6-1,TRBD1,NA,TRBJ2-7,TGTGCCAGCAGTGATCCCGGGACAGGGTTTACCCGTGGTCACTTC,CASSDPGTGFTRGHF
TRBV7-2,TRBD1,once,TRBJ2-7,TGTGCCAGCAGCCCCTGGACAGGGCCAAGCTCCTACGAGCAGTACTTC,CASSPWTGPSSYEQYF
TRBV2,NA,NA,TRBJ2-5,TGTGCCAGCTCAAGGGGCGGGGAGACCCAGTACTTC,CASSRGGETQYF
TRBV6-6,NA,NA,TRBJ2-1,NA,CASSYFGENEQFF
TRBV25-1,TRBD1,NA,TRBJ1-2,TGTGCCAGCAGTCCCTTCGGACAGGGGGACTATGGCTACACCTTC,CASSPFGQGDYGYTF
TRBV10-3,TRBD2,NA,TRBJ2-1,TGTGCCATCAGGGGACTAGCGGGGGGTGAGCAGTTCTTC,CAIRGLAGGEQFF
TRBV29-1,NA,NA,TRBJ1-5,TGCAGCGTTGTAGAAGAGGGTTCCTTAAATCAGCCCCAGCATTTT,CSVVEEGSLNQPQHF